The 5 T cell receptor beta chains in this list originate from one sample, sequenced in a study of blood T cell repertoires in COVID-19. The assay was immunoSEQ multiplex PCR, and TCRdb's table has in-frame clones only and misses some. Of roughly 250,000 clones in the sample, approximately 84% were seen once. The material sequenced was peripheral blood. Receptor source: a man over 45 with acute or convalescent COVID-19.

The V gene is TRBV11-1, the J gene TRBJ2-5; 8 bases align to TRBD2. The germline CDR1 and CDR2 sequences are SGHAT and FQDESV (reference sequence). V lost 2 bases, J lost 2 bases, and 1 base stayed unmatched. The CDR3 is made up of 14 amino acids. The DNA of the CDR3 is TGTGCCAGCAGCTTACAGCGGGGGCAAGAGACCCAGTACTTC. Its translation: CASSLQRGQETQYF. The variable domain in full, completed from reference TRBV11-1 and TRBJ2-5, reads EAEVAQSPRYKITEKSQAVAFWCDPISGHATLYWYRQILGQGPELLVQFQDESVVDDSQLPKDRFSAERLKGVDSTLKIQPAELGDSAMYLCASSLQRGQETQYFGPGTRLLVL.

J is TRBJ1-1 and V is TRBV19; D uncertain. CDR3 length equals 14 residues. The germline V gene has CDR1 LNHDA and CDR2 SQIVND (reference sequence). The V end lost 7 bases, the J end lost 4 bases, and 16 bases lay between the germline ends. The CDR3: CASTPLSGSTEAFF. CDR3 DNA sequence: TGTGCCAGTACCCCTCTTTCGGGAAGCACTGAAGCTTTCTTT.

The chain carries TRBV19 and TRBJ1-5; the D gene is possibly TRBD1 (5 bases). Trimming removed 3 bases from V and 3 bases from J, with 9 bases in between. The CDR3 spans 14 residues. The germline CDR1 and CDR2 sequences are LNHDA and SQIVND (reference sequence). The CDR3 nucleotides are TGTGCCAGTAGTATCGACAGCTACAATCAGCCCCAGCATTTT. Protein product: CASSIDSYNQPQHF.

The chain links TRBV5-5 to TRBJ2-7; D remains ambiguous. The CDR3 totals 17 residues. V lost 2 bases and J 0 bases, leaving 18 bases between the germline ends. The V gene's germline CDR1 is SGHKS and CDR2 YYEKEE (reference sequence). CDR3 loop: CASSLIFGSTNSYEQYF. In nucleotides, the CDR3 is TGTGCCAGCAGCTTAATCTTCGGTAGCACTAACTCCTACGAGCAGTACTTC.

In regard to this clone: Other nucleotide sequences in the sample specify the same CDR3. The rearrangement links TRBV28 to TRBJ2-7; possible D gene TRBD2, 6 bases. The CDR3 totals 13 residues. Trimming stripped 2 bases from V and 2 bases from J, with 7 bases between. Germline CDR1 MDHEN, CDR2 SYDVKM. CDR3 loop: CASSLGGTYEQYF. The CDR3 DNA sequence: TGTGCCAGCAGTTTAGGGGGGACCTACGAGCAGTACTTC. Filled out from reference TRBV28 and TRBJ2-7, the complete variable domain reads DVKVTQSSRYLVKRTGEKVFLECVQDMDHENMFWYRQDPGLGLRLIYFSYDVKMKEKGDIPEGYSVSREKKERFSLILESASTNQTSMYLCASSLGGTYEQYFGPGTRLTVT.